A selection of T cell receptor beta chains follows, all from one sample in a study of blood T cell repertoires in COVID-19. Clones were read by immunoSEQ multiplex PCR, and TCRdb kept only the in-frame ones, dropping some. The sample shows 150,000 to 200,000 clones, roughly 84% of them seen only once. Sequenced input: PBMCs or T cells enriched from blood (not recorded which). The receptors derive from a man aged 55 to 70 who had recovered from COVID-19. Each CDR3 is given with its conserved first and last residue.

j_call	v_call	cdr3_aa
TRBJ2-2	TRBV10-3	CAISELDRDHGELFF
TRBJ1-1	TRBV2	CASVDRFTEAFF
TRBJ2-1	TRBV29-1	CSVAKLGGNEQFF
TRBJ1-1	TRBV13	CASSPDRGGAGGTEAFF
TRBJ2-5	TRBV5-1	CASSLRGQTMAQYF
TRBJ2-5	TRBV4-1	CASSLYPPGQNQETQYF
TRBJ2-5	TRBV5-1	CASSLVPDRTETQYF
TRBJ2-6	TRBV19	CASSSTFGQGVRGANVLTF
TRBJ2-2	TRBV28	CASSPPTGRTGELFF
TRBJ2-1	TRBV9	CASSVVGTTYNEQFF
TRBJ1-1	TRBV5-5	CASSSQGVNTEAFF
TRBJ1-6	TRBV5-1	CASSLVSQGIGNSPLHF
TRBJ1-2	TRBV27	CASSLRGARDYGYTF
TRBJ2-5	TRBV9	CASSPGGGSWETQYF
TRBJ1-6	TRBV7-2	CASSLELTGRSPLHF
TRBJ1-1	TRBV7-6	CASSRGQGDPNTEAFF
TRBJ1-1	TRBV19	CASSLQGANTEAFF
TRBJ2-2	TRBV2	CASRGLGANTGELFF
TRBJ2-3	TRBV7-3	CASSRTSGGGTDTQYF
TRBJ2-1	TRBV2	CASRDRTSGWGSNEQFF
TRBJ2-1	TRBV6-5	CASSGTAYNEQFF
TRBJ2-5	TRBV7-2	CASSLSGTTPYF
TRBJ1-1	TRBV29-1	CSAGGTGMNTEAFF
TRBJ1-6	TRBV19	CASTSFFGLSPLHF
TRBJ2-2	TRBV5-1	CASSPGGGSTGELFF
TRBJ2-7	TRBV9	CASSVGQGVGIYEQYF
TRBJ2-7	TRBV7-8	CASSSPEQGSPYEQYF
TRBJ1-3	TRBV7-9	CATNKAYSGNTIYF
TRBJ2-7	TRBV5-1	CASSLEGTSGGYEQYF
TRBJ2-2	TRBV7-9	CASSLVGTLTGELFF
TRBJ2-7	TRBV7-8	CASSPSSYEQYF
TRBJ2-7	TRBV11-2	CASSHQTDRGLKQYF
TRBJ1-2	TRBV4-2	CASSQDLGREGYGYTF
TRBJ2-5	TRBV27	CASSLMRPGETQYF
TRBJ2-7	TRBV5-1	CASSLGALLNRDEQYF
TRBJ1-4	TRBV9	CASSVTGGASTNEKLFF
TRBJ1-1	TRBV7-6	CASSPTGMNTEAFF
TRBJ1-3	TRBV6-6	CASSPDSVSGNTIYF
TRBJ2-7	TRBV28	CASSPPGQTYEQYF
TRBJ1-6	TRBV7-3	CASSLDTSKSPLHF
TRBJ1-1	TRBV21-1	CASSTPGQGKMLTEAFF
TRBJ2-2	TRBV7-2	CASSLVGGGDTGELFF
TRBJ1-1	TRBV7-2	CASSLVTGMVTEAFF
TRBJ1-1	TRBV2	CASTPIKPLQGTEAFF
TRBJ2-1	TRBV7-9	CASSDLVTGGNNEQFF
TRBJ1-6	TRBV3-1/TRBV3-2	CASSTQGMDSPLHF
TRBJ1-1	TRBV2	CASSVRGGGEAFF
TRBJ2-5	TRBV2	CASSLGGQAGTQYF
TRBJ1-5	TRBV28	CASLGGTVGQPQHF